The 5 T cell receptor beta chains given below trace back to one sample, sequenced in a study of blood T cell repertoires in COVID-19. The data were produced by immunoSEQ multiplex PCR, yet TCRdb's version contains in-frame clones alone and is incomplete. The repertoire consists of fewer than 350,000 clones, with roughly 85% occurring once and the leading ten covering around 6.9%. Sequenced material: peripheral blood. The receptor set was obtained from a human donor in a cohort sampled during active COVID-19.

This chain uses TRBV7-2 with TRBJ2-7; D is perhaps TRBD2 (5 bases). CDR1 and CDR2 (germline): SGHTA, FQGNSA. The CDR3 has 16 amino acids. V lost 4 bases and J lost 2, with 18 bases in between. The CDR3 coding sequence is TGTGCCAGCAGCTCCTGGACGGGGATCCGGCCCTACGAGCAGTACTTC. It codes for CASSSWTGIRPYEQYF.

Only a few counts were recorded for this clone. The chain couples TRBV21-1 to TRBJ2-7; TRBD2, the table's D call, was not compared with the DNA. TRBV21-1 is a pseudogene. This CDR3 is built from 16 residues. In nucleotides, the CDR3 is TGTGCCAGCAGCAAAGATGAGGGCCCTATCTCCTACGAGCAGTACTTC. Translated, it gives CASSKDEGPISYEQYF.

The chain has TRBV3-1 (or the pseudogene TRBV3-2) and TRBJ2-2; unclear D gene. CDR1 and CDR2 (germline): LGHDT, YNNKEL (reference sequence). This CDR3 has 14 amino acids. V lost 2 bases to trimming and J lost 3 bases, with 7 bases between them. The CDR3 coding sequence is TGTGCCAGCAGCCAAATCGCGGACACCGGGGAGCTGTTTTTT. It is translated as CASSQIADTGELFF.

This clone was seen a handful of times. This sequence joins TRBV7-9 and TRBJ1-1, with D unresolved. The CDR3 is 14 amino acids. Germline V gene sequence: CDR1 SEHNR, CDR2 FQNEAQ (reference sequence). With 2 bases removed from V and 1 base from J, the gap between germline ends came to 8 bases. The chain's CDR3 is CASSLQRENTEAFF. DNA for the CDR3: TGTGCCAGCAGCTTACAAAGAGAGAACACTGAAGCTTTCTTT.

This clone has only one observation. The V gene is TRBV27, the J gene TRBJ1-1, with 7 bases identical to TRBD1. The CDR3 is made up of 14 amino acids. Germline assignment: CDR1 MNHEY and CDR2 SMNVEV (reference sequence). V dropped 1 base and J dropped 11; count of bases not matched to a gene: 10. The CDR3 sequence: CASSLLQGDVLAFF. In DNA form, the CDR3 reads TGTGCCAGCAGTTTATTGCAGGGGGACGTTTTGGCTTTCTTT.